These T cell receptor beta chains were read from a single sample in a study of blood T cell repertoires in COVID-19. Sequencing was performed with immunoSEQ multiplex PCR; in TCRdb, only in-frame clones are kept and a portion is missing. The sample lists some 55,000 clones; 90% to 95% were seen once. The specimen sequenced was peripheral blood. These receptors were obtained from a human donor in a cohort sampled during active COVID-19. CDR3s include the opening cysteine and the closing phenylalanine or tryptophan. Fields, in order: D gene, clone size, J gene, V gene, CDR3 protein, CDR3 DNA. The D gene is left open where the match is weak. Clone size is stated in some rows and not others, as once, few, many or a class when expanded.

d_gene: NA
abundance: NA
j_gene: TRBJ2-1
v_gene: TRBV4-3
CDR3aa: CASSQDSAYNEQFF
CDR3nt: TGCGCCAGCAGCCAAGATTCGGCCTACAATGAGCAGTTCTTC

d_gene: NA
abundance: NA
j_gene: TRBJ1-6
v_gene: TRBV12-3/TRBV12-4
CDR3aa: CASSLRLNSPLHF
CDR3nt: TGTGCCAGCAGTTTGCGTCTTAATTCACCCCTCCACTTT

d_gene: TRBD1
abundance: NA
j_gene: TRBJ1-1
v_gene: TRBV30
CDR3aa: CAAQTGTSGTEAFF
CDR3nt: TGTGCCGCTCAGACAGGGACGTCAGGCACTGAAGCTTTCTTT

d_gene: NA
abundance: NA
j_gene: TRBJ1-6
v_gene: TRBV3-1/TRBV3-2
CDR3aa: CASSQVRSWELNSPLHF
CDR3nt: TGTGCCAGCAGCCAAGTTAGGAGCTGGGAGCTAAATTCACCCCTCCACTTT

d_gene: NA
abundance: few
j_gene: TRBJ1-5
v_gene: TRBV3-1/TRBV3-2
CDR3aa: CASSLRVNQPQHF
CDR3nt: TGTGCCAGCAGTCTCAGGGTCAATCAGCCCCAGCATTTT

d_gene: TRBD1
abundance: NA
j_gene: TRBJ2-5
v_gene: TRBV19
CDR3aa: CASSIGGTGQETQYF
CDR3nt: TGTGCCAGTAGTATAGGGGGGACAGGCCAAGAGACCCAGTACTTC

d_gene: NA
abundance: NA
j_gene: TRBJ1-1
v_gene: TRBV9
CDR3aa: CASSPRGRGTEAFF
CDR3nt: TGTGCCAGCAGCCCTAGAGGGAGGGGCACTGAAGCTTTCTTT

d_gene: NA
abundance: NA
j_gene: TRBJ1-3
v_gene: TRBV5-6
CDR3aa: CASSLTVGRGVWGNTIYF
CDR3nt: TGTGCCAGCAGCTTGACGGTGGGCAGGGGAGTGTGGGGAAACACCATATATTTT

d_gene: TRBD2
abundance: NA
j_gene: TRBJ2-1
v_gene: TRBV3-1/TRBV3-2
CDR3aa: CASSRYPGLAVLPHEQFF
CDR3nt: TGTGCCAGCAGCCGCTACCCGGGACTAGCGGTGTTACCCCATGAGCAGTTCTTC

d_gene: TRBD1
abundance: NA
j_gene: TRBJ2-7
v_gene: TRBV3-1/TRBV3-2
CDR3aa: CASSPIDRATYEQYF
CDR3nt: TGTGCCAGCAGCCCTATCGACAGGGCGACCTACGAGCAGTACTTC

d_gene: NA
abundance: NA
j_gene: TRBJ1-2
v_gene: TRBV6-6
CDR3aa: CASRTLSGYTF
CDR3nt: TGTGCCAGCAGGACTCTATCCGGCTACACCTTC

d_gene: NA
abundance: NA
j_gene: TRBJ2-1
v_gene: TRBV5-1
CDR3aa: CASSLDPTVHNEQFF
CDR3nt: TGCGCCAGCAGCTTGGATCCGACTGTTCACAATGAGCAGTTCTTC

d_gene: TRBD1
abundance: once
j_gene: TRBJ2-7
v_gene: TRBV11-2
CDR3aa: CASSLGTGAYEQYF
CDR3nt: TGTGCCAGCAGCTTAGGGACAGGAGCCTACGAGCAGTACTTC

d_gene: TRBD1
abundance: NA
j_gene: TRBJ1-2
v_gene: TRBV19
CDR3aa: CASHPQGAVFYGYTF
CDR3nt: TGTGCCAGCCACCCACAGGGGGCGGTTTTCTATGGCTACACCTTC

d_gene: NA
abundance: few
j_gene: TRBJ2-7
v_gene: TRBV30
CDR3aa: CAWSAGELYEQYF
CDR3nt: TGTGCCTGGAGTGCGGGTGAGCTGTACGAGCAGTACTTC

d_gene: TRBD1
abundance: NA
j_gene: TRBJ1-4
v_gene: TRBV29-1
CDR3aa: CSGGGGWNEKLFF
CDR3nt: TGCAGCGGTGGAGGGGGCTGGAATGAAAAACTGTTTTTT